This T cell receptor beta chain stems from a study of low-dose radiotherapy and immunotherapy resistance in tumors. Across the study: Cyclophosphamide infusions of 200 mg/m2 came every two weeks, one day before radiation-immunotherapy.

Germline V lookup: CDR1 SQVTM, CDR2 ANQGSEA. V was pared by 6 bases and J by 2 bases, with 1 base of the junction left unmatched. The CDR3 length is 12 residues. As for time point: before trial treatment. Low-dose radiotherapy and low-dose cyclophosphamide, together with aspirin, ipilimumab and nivolumab, were given to donors. This clonotype has a count of ten or more. Gene-specific TRAV and TRBV primers were used for first-strand cDNA, covering alpha and beta chains. Amplification, which lasted 20 PCR cycles, used a constant-region primer and V-primer adapter to amplify TCRs. TCRdb independently ran MiXCR on the reads; one entry per CDR3 protein. The table lists about 64,000 distinct CDR3 sequences, more than 20% of them singletons.

The chain joins TRBV29-1 to TRBJ2-7; 10 bases are shared with TRBD1. Sequenced material: PBMCs, taken before treatment. The sequence derives from a male donor with rectosigmoid adenocarcinoma. CDR3 DNA sequence: TGCAGCGTGGGACAGGGGACCTACGAGCAGTACTTC. Protein sequence: CSVGQGTYEQYF.